These 3 T cell receptor beta chains came from one sample sequenced in a study of OX40 agonist ivuxolimab in advanced cancers. The assay was immunoSEQ multiplex PCR, and TCRdb's table has in-frame clones only and misses some. Counted here are 45,000 to 50,000 clones, about nine tenths occurring once; the ten biggest clones make up 40% to 65%. The sequences come from CD4+ or CD8+ T cells sorted from blood, collected in a trial of the OX40 agonist ivuxolimab. These receptors were obtained from an adult with an advanced solid tumor such as melanoma, head and neck, liver or kidney cancer.

In DNA, the CDR3 is TGTGCCATCAGTGAGCCCGAGACAGGGGGCTCCGGGGAGCTGTTTTTT. Amino acids: CAISEPETGGSGELFF. V usage is TRBV10-3 and J usage is TRBJ2-2; 10 bases are a match to TRBD1. Germline V gene sequence: CDR1 ENHRY, CDR2 SYGVKD. The CDR3 is made up of 16 amino acids. V lost 2 bases to trimming and J lost 6 bases; unmatched junction nucleotides: 6.

V gene TRBV6-6 combines with J gene TRBJ1-3; D remains unclear. The germline V and J ends were trimmed by 6 bases and 0 bases, with 15 bases remaining between them. Germline V gene data show CDR1 as MNHNY and CDR2 as SVGAGI (reference sequence). The CDR3 has 16 residues. The CDR3 here is CASRDGLQFSGNTIYF. The CDR3 DNA reads as TGTGCCAGCAGGGACGGGTTACAGTTCTCTGGAAACACCATATATTTT.

This clone was recorded only once. This chain joins TRBV5-5 and TRBJ2-2; D might be TRBD2 (6 bases). The ends were cut back, 6 bases at V and 4 bases at J, with 16 bases in the middle. This CDR3 comprises 15 residues. Germline values: CDR1 SGHKS, CDR2 YYEKEE (reference sequence). CDR3 nucleotide sequence: TGTGCCAGCACCCTCTTTGGAGGGCCCACCGGGGAGCTGTTTTTT. This codes for CASTLFGGPTGELFF.